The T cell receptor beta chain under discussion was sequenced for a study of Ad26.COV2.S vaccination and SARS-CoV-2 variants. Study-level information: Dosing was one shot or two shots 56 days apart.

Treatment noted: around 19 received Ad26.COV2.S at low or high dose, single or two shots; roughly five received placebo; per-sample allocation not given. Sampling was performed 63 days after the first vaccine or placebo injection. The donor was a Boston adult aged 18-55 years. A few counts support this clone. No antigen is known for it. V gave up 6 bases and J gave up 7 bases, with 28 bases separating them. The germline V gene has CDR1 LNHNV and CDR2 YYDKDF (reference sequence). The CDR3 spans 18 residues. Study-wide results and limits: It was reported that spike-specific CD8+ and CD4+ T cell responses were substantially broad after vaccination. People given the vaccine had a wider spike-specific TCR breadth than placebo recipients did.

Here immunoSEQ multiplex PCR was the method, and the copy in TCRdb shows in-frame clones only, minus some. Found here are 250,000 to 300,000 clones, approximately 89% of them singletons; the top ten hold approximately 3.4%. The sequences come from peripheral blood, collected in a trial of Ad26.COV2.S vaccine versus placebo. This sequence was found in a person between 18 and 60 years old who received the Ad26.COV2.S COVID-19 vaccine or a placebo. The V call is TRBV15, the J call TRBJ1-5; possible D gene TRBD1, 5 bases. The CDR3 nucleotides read TGTGCCACCAGTCAGAGCCACAGTAGCGACAGTCCAAGGCAGCCCCAGCATTTT. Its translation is CATSQSHSSDSPRQPQHF.